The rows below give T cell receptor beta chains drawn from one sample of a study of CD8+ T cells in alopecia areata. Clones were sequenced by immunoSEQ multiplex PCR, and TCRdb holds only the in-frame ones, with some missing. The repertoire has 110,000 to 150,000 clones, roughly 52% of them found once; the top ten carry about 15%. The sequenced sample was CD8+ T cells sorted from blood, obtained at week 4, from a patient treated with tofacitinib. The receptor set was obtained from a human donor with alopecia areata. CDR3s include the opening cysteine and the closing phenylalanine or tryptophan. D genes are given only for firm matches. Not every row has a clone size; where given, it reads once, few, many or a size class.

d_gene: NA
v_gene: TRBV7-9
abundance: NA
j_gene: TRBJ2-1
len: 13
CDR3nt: TGTGCCAGCTGTCTTGGGGTTTCGGCGGAGCAGTTCTTC
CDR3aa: CASCLGVSAEQFF

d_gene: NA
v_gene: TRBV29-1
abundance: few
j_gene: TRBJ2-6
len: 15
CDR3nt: TGCAGCGTGCCGGATTTGAGCTCTGGGGCCAACGTCCTGACTTTC
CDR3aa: CSVPDLSSGANVLTF

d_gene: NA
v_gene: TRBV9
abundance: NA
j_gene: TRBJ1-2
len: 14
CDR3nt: TGTGCCAGCAGCGTAGACGGGCCAGGCTATGGCTACACCTTC
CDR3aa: CASSVDGPGYGYTF

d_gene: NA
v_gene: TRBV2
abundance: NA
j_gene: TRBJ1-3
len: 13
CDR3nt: TGTGCCAGCATCGCGGCGGGATGGAACACCATATATTTT
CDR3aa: CASIAAGWNTIYF

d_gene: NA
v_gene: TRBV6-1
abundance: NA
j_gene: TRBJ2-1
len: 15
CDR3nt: TGTGCCAGCAGTGAAGTCCCCAGGCTTTACAATGAGCAGTTCTTC
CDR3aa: CASSEVPRLYNEQFF

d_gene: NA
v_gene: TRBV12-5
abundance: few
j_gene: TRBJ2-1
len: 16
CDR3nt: TGTGCTAGTGCCCTACCCCGAGTAGTGGTTAAGGATGAGCAGTTCTTC
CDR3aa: CASALPRVVVKDEQFF

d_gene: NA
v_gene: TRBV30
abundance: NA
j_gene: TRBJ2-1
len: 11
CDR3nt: TGTGCCTGGAAATATCGGCTTGAGCAGTTCTTC
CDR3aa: CAWKYRLEQFF

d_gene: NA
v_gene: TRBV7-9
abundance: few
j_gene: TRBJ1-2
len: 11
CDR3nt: TGTGCCAGCAGCCTCACGCGTGGCTACACCTTC
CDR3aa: CASSLTRGYTF

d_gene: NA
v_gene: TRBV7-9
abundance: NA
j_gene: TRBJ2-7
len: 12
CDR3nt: TGTGCCAGCACCCCTTCGGGCTACGAGCAGTACTTC
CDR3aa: CASTPSGYEQYF

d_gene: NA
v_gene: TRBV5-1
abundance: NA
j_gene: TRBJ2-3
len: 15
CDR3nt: TGCGCCAGCAGCTTAAGCCGGAGGGGCACAGATACGCAGTATTTT
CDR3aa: CASSLSRRGTDTQYF

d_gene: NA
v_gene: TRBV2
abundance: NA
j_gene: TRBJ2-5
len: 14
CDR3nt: TGTGCCAGCAGTCCCCTAACCCGACAAGAGACCCAGTACTTC
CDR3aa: CASSPLTRQETQYF

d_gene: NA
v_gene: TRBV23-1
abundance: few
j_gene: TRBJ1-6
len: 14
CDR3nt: TGCGCCAGCAGGCTGAGGGGAGGAAATTCACCCCTCCACTTT
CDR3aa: CASRLRGGNSPLHF

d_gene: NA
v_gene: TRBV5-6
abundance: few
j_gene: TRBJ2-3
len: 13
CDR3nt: TGTGCCAGCAGCACCGGGCAGTGGGATACGCAGTATTTT
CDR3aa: CASSTGQWDTQYF

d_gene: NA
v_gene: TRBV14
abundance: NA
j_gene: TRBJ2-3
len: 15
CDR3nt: TGTGCCAGCAGCCACCGGCGGGGCCTCACAGATACGCAGTATTTT
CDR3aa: CASSHRRGLTDTQYF

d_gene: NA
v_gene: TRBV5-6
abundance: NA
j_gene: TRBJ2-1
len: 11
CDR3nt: TGTGCCAGCAGCTTTGGTAATGAGCAGTTCTTC
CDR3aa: CASSFGNEQFF